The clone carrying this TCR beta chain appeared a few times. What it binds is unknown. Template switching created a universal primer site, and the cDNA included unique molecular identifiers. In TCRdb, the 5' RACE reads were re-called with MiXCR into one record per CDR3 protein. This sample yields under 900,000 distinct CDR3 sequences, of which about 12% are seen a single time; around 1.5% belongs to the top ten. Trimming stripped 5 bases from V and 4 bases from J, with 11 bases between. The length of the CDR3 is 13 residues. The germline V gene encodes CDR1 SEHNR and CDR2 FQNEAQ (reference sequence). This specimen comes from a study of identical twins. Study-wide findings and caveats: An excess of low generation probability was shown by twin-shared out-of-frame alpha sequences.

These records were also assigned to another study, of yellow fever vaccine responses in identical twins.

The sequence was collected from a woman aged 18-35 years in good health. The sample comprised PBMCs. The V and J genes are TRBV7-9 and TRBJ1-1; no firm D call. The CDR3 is CASSPRPITEAFF. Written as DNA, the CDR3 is TGTGCCAGCAGCCCCAGGCCGATCACTGAAGCTTTCTTT.